This T cell receptor (beta chain) was identified in a study of shared clonotypes between healthy human individuals (TCRdb year 2020). General notes on the study: The cohort comprised two women and a few men aged 18 to 49 years. For each donor, CD4 naive and CD4 memory were each given three plates, CD8 naive was given two plates, and CD8 memory was given one plate. To increase sequencing depth and limit assay-specific biases, different laboratories used diverse techniques to prepare libraries and sequence TCR repertoires. The study deeply sequenced blood TCR repertoires of about 5 healthy adults to estimate repertoire size and the extent of clonotype sharing between individuals. Between about 0.94 and 8.9 billion PBMCs per donor were obtained by leukapheresis.

The full study reports these points: Naive subsets generally had larger estimated clonotype richness than memory subsets. The small number of donors limited the genetic and exposure-history diversity represented. Sampling was limited to blood, and TCR repertoires in tissue likely differ from TCR repertoires in blood. Even with the large sequencing depth, rarefaction of the sorted-subset datasets indicated that sequencing was incomplete. Higher generation probabilities were observed for clonotypes shared by all four sorted-subset donors than for non-shared clonotypes. Around 5% of naive CD4, around 4% of naive CD8, approximately 2% of memory CD4, and roughly 0.4% of memory CD8 clonotypes were shared across a few donors. Pairwise subsampling indicated that sequencing depth was expected to affect the degree of clonotype sharing among donors.

This clone has more than one count but fewer than ten. No cognate antigen has been identified for it. Per-base quality was not reported, and no clone a single base away is much larger than it. The same CDR3 also results from other DNA sequences found in this sample. Using the deep immunoSEQ assay, multiplex PCR amplified TCR CDR3 regions from genomic DNA. For each cell subset, the extracted genomic DNA was distributed evenly across all wells of several immunoSEQ 96-well plates, and each plate served as one replicate. For sorted subsets, around 200 ng genomic DNA, equal to 30,000 or so T cell genomes, was loaded into each replicate PCR. Purified libraries were quantified with a Qubit 3.0 fluorometer, sized on a Bioanalyzer 2100, and re-quantified with the KAPA Library Quantification kit. A separate single-read 150-cycle Illumina NextSeq 550 flow cell was used to sequence each immunoSEQ 96-well plate. The paper's data handling went like this. Because only junctional sequences without quality scores were contained in the immunoSEQ output, filtering matching that applied to full-length reads could not be performed. To assign V/J genes and CDR3, sequences were annotated against IMGT germline references using PyIR, a Python wrapper for IgBLAST v1.9. Any read was removed if the V/J assignment was weak (E-value above 1e-6), the CDR3 was missing, or the read contained stop codons, out-of-frame junctions, or ambiguous translated residues. V3J clonotypes were defined by identical inferred V gene, J gene, and CDR3 amino acid sequence. The percentage overlap between two repertoires was calculated by dividing the number of shared unique clonotypes by the size of the smaller repertoire. RTK rarefaction, the Chao1 estimator, and Recon v2.1 estimates of unobserved clonotypes were used to assess repertoire richness. Generation probabilities were computed with OLGA for all TCRbeta clonotypes obtained by the gDNA method from a few donors. This immuneACCESS table, as held by TCRdb, lists in-frame sequences with V and J called but not all clones. Of the missing ones, under half trace to an unresolved V gene in checked studies; the others have no known cause. V and J calls and clone size are as listed in that table; D and trimming were resolved from the DNA. This sample is represented by about 1 million clones; around 76% of them were singletons. Roughly 1.4% of the sample belongs to the ten largest clones.

Reading from cysteine to phenylalanine, the CDR3 counts 14 amino acids. Only CDR3 DNA is held: 42 bases, read in frame from base 1. V loses 0 bases, J loses 5 bases, and the germline ends lie 10 bases apart. CDR1 and CDR2 were assigned from the germline V gene as MNHEY and SVGAGI. Healthy HIV-negative adults with no recently reported acute infections or vaccinations were included as donors. Every donor was a Caucasian adult residing in Nashville, Tennessee, USA. CD4+ T cells were enriched by magnetic negative selection, after which naive cells were positively selected on CD45RA and the negative fraction was taken as the memory subset. After blood collection by leukapheresis, PBMCs were isolated using Ficoll-Histopaque density gradient centrifugation and then cryopreserved in the vapor phase of liquid nitrogen. Analytical flow cytometry was used to check the purity and quantity of every magnetically sorted T cell population. Genomic DNA was isolated from each sorted fraction and quantified by UV absorbance on a Nanodrop 2000c.

The chain employs TRBV6-5 and TRBJ1-2; the D segment could be TRBD1, given 5 matching bases. This TCR derives from a man between 18 and 35 years old in good health. Material: memory CD4+ T cells sorted from blood. The cell subset or site label, read with the paper, signifies: CD45RA-negative fraction. The DNA sequence reads TGTGCCAGCAGTTACTCAGGGGCAGGTTATGGCTACACCTTC. The resulting protein is CASSYSGAGYGYTF.